A selection of T cell receptor beta chains follows, all from one sample in a study of T cell responses to AZD1222 COVID-19 vaccine. This table comes from immunoSEQ multiplex PCR, and its TCRdb copy is limited to in-frame clones, with some not included. The data show around 180,000 clones, with roughly nine tenths seen just once and less than 3% held by the top ten. The source was peripheral blood, collected on day 0 of AZD1222 vaccination. All receptors derive from an adult in good health. CDR3s leave out the opening cysteine and the closing phenylalanine or tryptophan. The size field is filled for only some rows; it gives once, few, many or a size class.

j_gene	abundance	v_gene	CDR3aa
TRBJ2-3	once	TRBV7-9	AINAGGADTQY
TRBJ2-5	.	TRBV10-2	ASSRWGSSETQY
TRBJ2-7	once	TRBV20-1	SALDEYEQY
TRBJ2-7	.	TRBV19	ASSEGSSYEQY
TRBJ1-1	.	TRBV20-1	SATGTEAF
TRBJ2-6	once	TRBV7-9	ASSGGAVSGANVLT
TRBJ2-6	.	TRBV29-1	SVPFGANVLT
TRBJ2-2	.	TRBV27	ASSAPSGRDTGELF
TRBJ1-3	.	TRBV2	ASSAGQGFNSGNTIY
TRBJ2-4	.	TRBV19	ASTPAGWDIQY
TRBJ2-1	.	TRBV27	ASSLSPRAPYNEQF
TRBJ2-7	.	TRBV27	ASSLGTSGTLYEQY
TRBJ2-1	.	TRBV10-2	ASSDYSGRAGNEQF
TRBJ2-1	.	TRBV19	ASSIGLAGGIEQF
TRBJ2-5	.	TRBV5-4	ASSLDETGDQETQY
TRBJ1-1	.	TRBV30	AWSVEGSTEAF
TRBJ1-2	few	TRBV19	ASSIVSGLDGYT
TRBJ1-2	.	TRBV6-4	ASSDRVEPYYGYT
TRBJ2-3	.	TRBV7-3	ASSLRSSEGDTQY
TRBJ1-6	.	TRBV6-5	ASSRGMPPLH
TRBJ2-3	.	TRBV20-1	SASKPDTQY
TRBJ1-5	.	TRBV6-5	ASSYAKSNQPQH
TRBJ2-7	.	TRBV3-1/TRBV3-2	ASSRRQAVEQY
TRBJ2-7	.	TRBV10-1	ASATSGHGEQY